This TCR beta chain was recovered during a study of blood T cells in healthy people across ages. A J-beta primer mix and a sample-barcoded 5' primer were used in a second PCR of roughly 6 to 11 cycles. TCRdb analysed the 5' RACE reads with MiXCR anew, one entry per CDR3 protein. The table has 1.4 million or so distinct CDR3 sequences, roughly two fifths seen once. The CDR3 sequence is 17 residues long. The germline gives CDR1 SGHDT, CDR2 YYEEEE. The chain combines TRBV5-6 with TRBJ2-7; weak D call: TRBD1 (6 bases). TRBJ2-5 matches the DNA end more closely, so the J call is doubtful. The sample consisted of blood. This clonotype was obtained from a woman younger than 35 in good health. CDR3 sequence: CASSAYPARGGRETQYF. In DNA, the CDR3 is TGTGCCAGCAGCGCCTATCCTGCCAGGGGCGGACGAGAGACCCAGTACTTC.